The present T cell receptor beta chain was sequenced within a study of siplizumab effects on memory and regulatory T cells. The study's findings and limits: Siplizumab led to significantly less abundant alloreactive sequences that could be traced back to unstimulated CD4+ memory cells. Naive or memory phenotype assignment was not possible for roughly 75-97% of proliferating CD4+ or CD8+ clones.

Trimming left V 5 bases short and J 3 bases short, with 8 bases between. The CDR3 spans 12 residues. Germline CDR1 is PRHDT and CDR2 is FYEKMQ (reference sequence). This clone was counted a single time. The target antigen is unknown. The data were produced by immunoSEQ multiplex PCR, yet TCRdb's version contains in-frame clones alone and is incomplete. The table includes roughly 68,000 clones, around 78% detected once. What was sequenced was memory CD4+ T cells sorted from blood. The source of this sequence is a human donor in good health. The chain is built from TRBV13 and TRBJ2-7; D uncertain. The DNA for the CDR3 is TGTGCCAGCAGCACCGGTGGCTACGAGCAGTACTTC. It codes for CASSTGGYEQYF.